This entry lists 2 T cell receptor beta chains sequenced from one sample in a study of blood T cell repertoires in COVID-19. Here immunoSEQ multiplex PCR was the method, and the copy in TCRdb shows in-frame clones only, minus some. Of tens of thousands of clones listed, roughly four fifths are singletons. The sample taken for sequencing was peripheral blood. The receptor source for this set is a man in his sixties with active COVID-19.

This clone was observed a single time. The genes are TRBV9 and TRBJ2-1; unclear D gene. Per germline, CDR1 SGDLS and CDR2 YYNGEE. CDR3 length: 14 residues. The V end lost 0 bases, the J end lost 15 bases, and 19 bases lay between the germline ends. The CDR3 bases are TGTGCCAGCAGCGTAGCTTTGCAGGTCTCTGACCCGTTCTTC. Translated: CASSVALQVSDPFF.

The rearrangement joins TRBV11-2 to TRBJ1-4; tentatively, D is TRBD1 (6 bases). Germline CDR1 and CDR2: SGHAT and FQNNGV. CDR3 size: 17 residues. The V end was cut by 1 base, the J end by 1 base, with 13 bases between. The chain's CDR3 is CASSLARGGGTNEKLFF. The CDR3 bases are TGTGCCAGCAGCTTAGCGCGAGGGGGGGGAACTAATGAAAAACTGTTTTTT.